These T cell receptor beta chains were read from a single sample in a study of blood T cells in healthy people across ages. TCRdb analysed the 5' RACE reads with MiXCR anew, one entry per CDR3 protein. The sample includes 750,000 to 1,000,000 distinct CDR3 sequences, roughly 28% seen only once; the top ten take roughly 10%. This sample was shared with a second study, whose subject was T cells of mothers and their children.

The sequenced material came from blood. The origin of the receptors is a woman between 35 and 50 years old in good health. Each CDR3 is given with its conserved first and last residue. Size is stated for part of the rows, as once, few or many counts, or as a class when the clone is expanded.

V gene: TRBV27; clone size: few; CDR3 protein: CASSLLQGYNSPLHF
V gene: TRBV7-9; clone size: many; CDR3 protein: CASSPPTDPSGYTF
V gene: TRBV7-6; clone size: -; CDR3 protein: CASTLRYGGTDTQYF
V gene: TRBV27; clone size: -; CDR3 protein: CASSLVRSNQPQHF
V gene: TRBV19; clone size: -; CDR3 protein: CASSEQQGTYEQYF
V gene: TRBV4-1; clone size: -; CDR3 protein: CASSRIHGLAGGPDTQYF
V gene: TRBV3-1; clone size: few; CDR3 protein: CASSQDGGGDSTDTQYF
V gene: TRBV20-1; clone size: -; CDR3 protein: CSVSTSASYEQYF
V gene: TRBV5-1; clone size: few; CDR3 protein: CASSLGSSYNNEKLFF
V gene: TRBV7-9; clone size: many; CDR3 protein: CASSSPGGRTYEQYF
V gene: TRBV20-1; clone size: few; CDR3 protein: CSAREHSRGGFDTQYF
V gene: TRBV15; clone size: many; CDR3 protein: CATRGYQETQYF
V gene: TRBV29-1; clone size: few; CDR3 protein: CSVVGWGEQETQYF
V gene: TRBV12-3/TRBV12-4; clone size: -; CDR3 protein: CASRTAGNGEAFF
V gene: TRBV28; clone size: -; CDR3 protein: CAIRASGGEETQYF
V gene: TRBV28; clone size: many; CDR3 protein: CATDRTGNYGYTF
V gene: TRBV7-9; clone size: -; CDR3 protein: CASSPTSGTSYNEQFF
V gene: TRBV10-2; clone size: -; CDR3 protein: CASLPQGSSYGYTF
V gene: TRBV12-3/TRBV12-4; clone size: -; CDR3 protein: CASSLWGQGGGYTF
V gene: TRBV20-1; clone size: many; CDR3 protein: CSARVTIQQETQYF
V gene: TRBV6-5; clone size: -; CDR3 protein: CAISRGTNTEAFF
V gene: TRBV6-5; clone size: -; CDR3 protein: CASSYSGYQEAQYF
V gene: TRBV5-1; clone size: few; CDR3 protein: CASSLESGVNSPLHF
V gene: TRBV6-1; clone size: once; CDR3 protein: CASSSRTTFKQYF
V gene: TRBV12-3/TRBV12-4; clone size: -; CDR3 protein: CASSSRGTASYEQYF
V gene: TRBV20-1; clone size: few; CDR3 protein: CSAGVENSNQPQHF
V gene: TRBV24-1; clone size: -; CDR3 protein: CATSDFDGSSYNEQYF
V gene: TRBV2; clone size: -; CDR3 protein: CASSLYRGTLNSPLHF
V gene: TRBV4-2; clone size: few; CDR3 protein: CASSQEGTWGAYNEQFF
V gene: TRBV24-1; clone size: few; CDR3 protein: CATSDWGGGTTTGELFF
V gene: TRBV5-1; clone size: many; CDR3 protein: CASGSGTGSYEQYF